These T cell receptor beta chains were read from a single sample in a study of Graves' ophthalmopathy and Graves' hyperthyroidism. TCRdb re-analysed the multiplex PCR reads in MiXCR, keeping a single row per CDR3 protein. The table lists about 740,000 distinct CDR3 sequences, roughly two fifths of them singletons. The sequencing input was peripheral blood. The source of these receptors is an adult man with Graves' ophthalmopathy. The CDR3 runs from the conserved cysteine through the conserved F or W. D genes are given only for firm matches. Size is omitted from some rows. Given values are once, few, many or a class for expanded clones.

clone size: few
V gene: TRBV7-9
J gene: TRBJ1-2
CDR3 length: 14
D gene: -
CDR3 DNA: TGTGCCAGCAGCAACAGAGACAATAACTATGGCTACACCTTC
CDR3 protein: CASSNRDNNYGYTF

clone size: many
V gene: TRBV7-9
J gene: TRBJ1-2
CDR3 length: 14
D gene: -
CDR3 DNA: TGTGCCAGCAGCAAGACAGTAGCTAACTATGGCTACACCTTC
CDR3 protein: CASSKTVANYGYTF

clone size: many
V gene: TRBV11-2
J gene: TRBJ2-7
CDR3 length: 15
D gene: -
CDR3 DNA: TGTGCCAGCAGCTTAGTAGGAAGCGGGTCCTACGAGCAGTACTTC
CDR3 protein: CASSLVGSGSYEQYF

clone size: few
V gene: TRBV5-1
J gene: TRBJ2-7
CDR3 length: 14
D gene: -
CDR3 DNA: TGCGCCAGCAGCCCGACCGGGAACTCCTACGAGCAGTACTTC
CDR3 protein: CASSPTGNSYEQYF

clone size: few
V gene: TRBV6-5
J gene: TRBJ2-7
CDR3 length: 13
D gene: -
CDR3 DNA: TGTGCCAGCCGCCAGGACAACTCCTACGAGCAGTACTTC
CDR3 protein: CASRQDNSYEQYF

clone size: many
V gene: TRBV25-1
J gene: TRBJ2-2
CDR3 length: 15
D gene: TRBD1
CDR3 DNA: TGTGCCAGCAGTGGGACAGGGTTGAACACCGGGGAGCTGTTTTTT
CDR3 protein: CASSGTGLNTGELFF

clone size: -
V gene: TRBV7-2
J gene: TRBJ2-7
CDR3 length: 14
D gene: -
CDR3 DNA: TGTGCCAGCAGCTTAGGGGTGCTAGTGTGGGAGCAGTACTTC
CDR3 protein: CASSLGVLVWEQYF

clone size: -
V gene: TRBV6-5
J gene: TRBJ1-1
CDR3 length: 15
D gene: TRBD1
CDR3 DNA: TGTGCCAGTTGTCGGGACAGGGGGTCGAACACTGAAGCTTTCTTT
CDR3 protein: CASCRDRGSNTEAFF

clone size: -
V gene: TRBV7-3
J gene: TRBJ2-7
CDR3 length: 20
D gene: TRBD1
CDR3 DNA: TGTGCCAGCAGCTTAACTCCGGACAGGGGCCCTTTCGCTGGCTCCTACGAGCAGTACTTC
CDR3 protein: CASSLTPDRGPFAGSYEQYF

clone size: -
V gene: TRBV24-1
J gene: TRBJ1-5
CDR3 length: 16
D gene: -
CDR3 DNA: TGTGCCAGCAGTTTATGGGGCCAGGGGACCAATCAGCCCCAGCATTTT
CDR3 protein: CASSLWGQGTNQPQHF

clone size: many
V gene: TRBV29-1
J gene: TRBJ1-4
CDR3 length: 12
D gene: -
CDR3 DNA: TGCAGCGTTCGACAGTTTAATGAAAAACTGTTTTTT
CDR3 protein: CSVRQFNEKLFF

clone size: -
V gene: TRBV24-1
J gene: TRBJ1-5
CDR3 length: 16
D gene: TRBD1
CDR3 DNA: TGTGCCACCAGTGATGATTCCGGGACAGGGGATGGCGATGAGCATTTT
CDR3 protein: CATSDDSGTGDGDEHF

clone size: few
V gene: TRBV6-6
J gene: TRBJ1-6
CDR3 length: 15
D gene: TRBD1
CDR3 DNA: TGTGCCAGCAGTACAGGGGGCCTTTCTGATTCACCCCTCCACTTT
CDR3 protein: CASSTGGLSDSPLHF

clone size: -
V gene: TRBV7-9
J gene: TRBJ2-2
CDR3 length: 15
D gene: TRBD1
CDR3 DNA: TGTGCCAGCAGCCTTTGGACAGGGGGTACCGGGGAGCTGTTTTTT
CDR3 protein: CASSLWTGGTGELFF

clone size: many
V gene: TRBV7-2
J gene: TRBJ2-5
CDR3 length: 13
D gene: -
CDR3 DNA: TGTGCCAGCAGCTTAGTAGAGGAAGAGACCCAGTACTTC
CDR3 protein: CASSLVEEETQYF

clone size: -
V gene: TRBV2
J gene: TRBJ1-1
CDR3 length: 15
D gene: TRBD1
CDR3 DNA: TGTGCCAGCAGTAGGCGAGGGGGCAGAAACACTGAAGCTTTCTTT
CDR3 protein: CASSRRGGRNTEAFF

clone size: few
V gene: TRBV5-1
J gene: TRBJ2-7
CDR3 length: 15
D gene: -
CDR3 DNA: TGCGCCAGCAGCCACAGGTTGGGGGACCCCTACGAGCAGTACTTC
CDR3 protein: CASSHRLGDPYEQYF

clone size: -
V gene: TRBV7-9
J gene: TRBJ1-2
CDR3 length: 13
D gene: TRBD1
CDR3 DNA: TGTGCCAGCAGCTTGGAGGGGGCTTTTGGCTACACCTTC
CDR3 protein: CASSLEGAFGYTF

clone size: many
V gene: TRBV10-3
J gene: TRBJ2-2
CDR3 length: 15
D gene: -
CDR3 DNA: TGTGCCATCAGTGAGTCGAGGAAGGACACCGGGGAGCTGTTTTTT
CDR3 protein: CAISESRKDTGELFF

clone size: many
V gene: TRBV7-7
J gene: TRBJ1-5
CDR3 length: 13
D gene: -
CDR3 DNA: TGTGCTAGCAGCCGGGGGCTCAATCAGCCCCAGCATTTT
CDR3 protein: CASSRGLNQPQHF

clone size: few
V gene: TRBV6-1
J gene: TRBJ1-5
CDR3 length: 13
D gene: -
CDR3 DNA: TGTGCCAGCGGTGGGTACGGCAATCAGCCCCAGCATTTT
CDR3 protein: CASGGYGNQPQHF

clone size: -
V gene: TRBV19
J gene: TRBJ2-7
CDR3 length: 14
D gene: -
CDR3 DNA: TGTGCCAGTAGTATAAGATCCTCCTCCTACGAGCAGTACTTC
CDR3 protein: CASSIRSSSYEQYF

clone size: -
V gene: TRBV5-1
J gene: TRBJ1-6
CDR3 length: 18
D gene: -
CDR3 DNA: TGCGCCAGCAGCTTGAGGTCAGCTTCGAGCTCCTATAATTCACCCCTCCACTTT
CDR3 protein: CASSLRSASSSYNSPLHF

clone size: few
V gene: TRBV7-9
J gene: TRBJ1-2
CDR3 length: 14
D gene: TRBD1
CDR3 DNA: TGTGCCAGCAGCCTCAGTGAGGGGGCGCATGGCTACACCTTC
CDR3 protein: CASSLSEGAHGYTF

clone size: -
V gene: TRBV11-3
J gene: TRBJ2-6
CDR3 length: 16
D gene: TRBD1
CDR3 DNA: TGTGCTAGAGACAGGGTGGTCCGATCTGGGGCCAACGTCCTGACTTTC
CDR3 protein: CARDRVVRSGANVLTF

clone size: many
V gene: TRBV7-9
J gene: TRBJ1-1
CDR3 length: 13
D gene: -
CDR3 DNA: TGTGCCAGCAGCTCCCCCTTGGGCACTGAAGCTTTCTTT
CDR3 protein: CASSSPLGTEAFF

clone size: -
V gene: TRBV6-5
J gene: TRBJ1-5
CDR3 length: 13
D gene: -
CDR3 DNA: TGTGCCAGCAGTTACTCTGCGGCAGGGGAGGCAGCATTT
CDR3 protein: CASSYSAAGEAAF

clone size: -
V gene: TRBV29-1
J gene: TRBJ2-3
CDR3 length: 16
D gene: -
CDR3 DNA: TGCAGCGTCCCAAGCGATAGCGGATCTAGCACAGATACGCAGTATTTT
CDR3 protein: CSVPSDSGSSTDTQYF

clone size: -
V gene: TRBV7-9
J gene: TRBJ1-3
CDR3 length: 16
D gene: -
CDR3 DNA: TGTGCCAGCAGCGTTTCCCAGGGCTTCTCTGGAAACACCATATATTTT
CDR3 protein: CASSVSQGFSGNTIYF

clone size: -
V gene: TRBV7-9
J gene: TRBJ2-5
CDR3 length: 13
D gene: -
CDR3 DNA: TGTGCCAGCAGCCCCGTCGGAACGGAGACCCAGTACTTC
CDR3 protein: CASSPVGTETQYF

clone size: few
V gene: TRBV11-2
J gene: TRBJ2-2
CDR3 length: 14
D gene: -
CDR3 DNA: TGTGCCAGCAGCAATCCGGCGAACACCGGGGAGCTGTTTTTT
CDR3 protein: CASSNPANTGELFF

clone size: -
V gene: TRBV29-1
J gene: TRBJ2-6
CDR3 length: 12
D gene: -
CDR3 DNA: TGCAGCGTTGAGCGGTCCGCGAACACTGAAGCTTTC
CDR3 protein: CSVERSANTEAF

clone size: many
V gene: TRBV13
J gene: TRBJ2-7
CDR3 length: 15
D gene: TRBD1
CDR3 DNA: TGTGCCAGCAGCTTATCCGGGACAGGGATTCACGAGCAGTACTTC
CDR3 protein: CASSLSGTGIHEQYF

clone size: -
V gene: TRBV7-2
J gene: TRBJ2-7
CDR3 length: 15
D gene: -
CDR3 DNA: TGTGCCAGCAGCCAAATGAGGAACGCTATTTCTCGGCAGTACTTC
CDR3 protein: CASSQMRNAISRQYF

clone size: few
V gene: TRBV7-9
J gene: TRBJ2-2
CDR3 length: 16
D gene: TRBD2
CDR3 DNA: TGTGCCAGCAGCCTCATTGGGGGGGGTAACACCGGGGAGCTGTTTTTT
CDR3 protein: CASSLIGGGNTGELFF

clone size: few
V gene: TRBV10-3
J gene: TRBJ1-5
CDR3 length: 16
D gene: -
CDR3 DNA: TGTGCCAGCAGTGAAGCGCTCGGGCAGGGAGGGCAGCCCCAGCATTTT
CDR3 protein: CASSEALGQGGQPQHF

clone size: many
V gene: TRBV9
J gene: TRBJ2-5
CDR3 length: 17
D gene: TRBD1
CDR3 DNA: TGTGCCAGCAGCCAAGACGAGGACAGGCGATACCAAGAGACCCAGTACTTC
CDR3 protein: CASSQDEDRRYQETQYF

clone size: many
V gene: TRBV7-9
J gene: TRBJ1-1
CDR3 length: 12
D gene: -
CDR3 DNA: TGTGCCAGCAGCCCTGGGGAGCTTGAAGCTTTCTTT
CDR3 protein: CASSPGELEAFF

clone size: many
V gene: TRBV28
J gene: TRBJ1-2
CDR3 length: 13
D gene: -
CDR3 DNA: TGTGCCAGCAGGTACACAGCTAACTATGGCTACACCTTC
CDR3 protein: CASRYTANYGYTF

clone size: few
V gene: TRBV5-6
J gene: TRBJ2-7
CDR3 length: 15
D gene: TRBD1
CDR3 DNA: TGTGCCAGCAGCCAAGACAGGGGAGATCCCTACGAGCAGTACTTC
CDR3 protein: CASSQDRGDPYEQYF

clone size: many
V gene: TRBV6-5
J gene: TRBJ1-6
CDR3 length: 15
D gene: TRBD1
CDR3 DNA: TGTGCCAGCAGTTGGGACAGGGGGAGCAATTCACCCCTCCACTTT
CDR3 protein: CASSWDRGSNSPLHF